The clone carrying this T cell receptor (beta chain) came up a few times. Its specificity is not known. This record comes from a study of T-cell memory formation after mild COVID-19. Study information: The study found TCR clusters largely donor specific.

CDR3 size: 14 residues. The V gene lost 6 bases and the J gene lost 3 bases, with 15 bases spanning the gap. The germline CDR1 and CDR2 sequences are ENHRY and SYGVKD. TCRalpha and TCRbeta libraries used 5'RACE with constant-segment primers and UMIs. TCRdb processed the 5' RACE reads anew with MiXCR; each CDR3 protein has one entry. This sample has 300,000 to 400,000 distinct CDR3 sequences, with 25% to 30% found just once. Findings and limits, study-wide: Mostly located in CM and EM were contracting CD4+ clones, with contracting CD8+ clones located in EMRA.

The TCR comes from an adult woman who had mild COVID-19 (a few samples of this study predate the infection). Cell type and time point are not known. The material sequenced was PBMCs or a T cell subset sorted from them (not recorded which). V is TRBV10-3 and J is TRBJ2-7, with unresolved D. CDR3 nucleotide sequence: TGTGCCATCAGCGGCAAAGACTGGGACTACGAGCAGTACTTC. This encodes CAISGKDWDYEQYF.